A single sample gave rise to the 2 T cell receptor beta chains below, sequenced in a study of T cell responses to AZD1222 COVID-19 vaccine. Produced via immunoSEQ multiplex PCR; TCRdb's table is partial and in-frame only. The sample carries roughly 150,000 clones, just over 90% recorded once. The input for sequencing was peripheral blood, taken 28 days after the second AZD1222 dose. Receptors originate from an adult who received the AZD1222 COVID-19 vaccine.

The V call is TRBV25-1, the J call TRBJ1-1; unclear D gene. This CDR3 comprises 18 residues. CDR1 is MGHDK and CDR2 is SYGVNS in the germline V gene. V was cut by 2 bases and J by 1 base, with 20 bases left in between. CDR3 in DNA: TGTGCCAGCAGTGAAAGGAAGGGAAGTAGGAAAGGGAACACTGAAGCTTTCTTT. Amino acids: CASSERKGSRKGNTEAFF.

The chain has TRBV7-2 and TRBJ1-4; D is uncertain. Between the trimmed V and J ends, which lost 5 bases and 8 bases, there was a span of 15 bases. Germline V gene lookup returns CDR1 SGHTA and CDR2 FQGNSA. The CDR3 is 14 amino acids. CDR3: CASSMDPGREKLFF. CDR3 DNA sequence: TGTGCCAGCAGCATGGACCCAGGACGGGAAAAACTGTTTTTT.